This is a list of T cell receptor beta chains from one sample in a study of molecular identifiers for immune sequencing clone quantification. One entry per CDR3 protein, called by TCRdb with MiXCR from the PCR reads. The data show about 510,000 distinct CDR3 sequences, less than 30% seen once. Sequenced sample: naive CD8+ T cells from blood, with Jurkat cell RNA spiked in. The receptors stem from a human donor in good health. Some libraries in this study had Jurkat cell RNA spiked in. The CDR3 runs from the conserved cysteine through the conserved F or W. The D gene is left open where the match is weak. Only part of the rows carry a size: once, few, many, or a class if the clone is expanded.

>-|TRBV7-9|TRBJ1-1|-
CAGSPNRDPIPEAFF
TGTGCCGGCAGCCCGAACCGGGACCCTATACCAGAAGCTTTCTTT
>TRBD1|TRBV7-9|TRBJ2-7|many
CASSLDRDFQYF
TGTGCCAGCAGCCTAGACAGGGATTTTCAGTACTTC
>-|TRBV7-8|TRBJ2-4|-
CASSLDPPLATNLQYF
TGTGCCAGCAGCTTAGATCCCCCTCTAGCCACAAACCTTCAGTACTTC
>TRBD2|TRBV12-3/TRBV12-4|TRBJ2-1|-
CASSSSGLALNEQFF
TGTGCCAGCAGTTCGTCGGGACTAGCGCTTAATGAGCAGTTCTTC
>-|TRBV15|TRBJ2-5|few
CATSRGAATQETQYF
TGTGCCACCAGCAGAGGGGCAGCCACGCAAGAGACCCAGTACTTC
>-|TRBV24-1|TRBJ2-7|many
CATSDPDRPYEQYF
TGTGCCACCAGTGATCCGGACAGACCCTACGAGCAGTACTTC
>TRBD1|TRBV14|TRBJ2-5|few
CASSLPGTGLETQYF
TGTGCCAGCAGCCTCCCCGGGACAGGGTTGGAGACCCAGTACTTC
>TRBD2|TRBV20-1|TRBJ2-7|-
CSARSGLAHAQYF
TGCAGTGCTAGATCAGGACTAGCCCACGCGCAGTACTTC
>TRBD1|TRBV6-2/TRBV6-3|TRBJ1-5|few
CASSTGTAYSNQPQHF
TGTGCCAGCAGTACAGGGACAGCCTATAGCAATCAGCCCCAGCATTTT
>-|TRBV19|TRBJ2-7|few
CASSTRTADYEQYF
TGTGCCAGTAGTACCCGGACAGCAGACTACGAGCAGTACTTC
>-|TRBV5-4|TRBJ2-5|many
CASSLGAVLKETQYF
TGTGCCAGCAGCTTGGGGGCCGTGCTCAAAGAGACCCAGTACTTC
>-|TRBV4-3|TRBJ2-6|few
CASSPSPGASGANVLTF
TGCGCCAGCAGCCCGTCTCCGGGGGCCTCTGGGGCCAACGTCCTGACTTTC
>TRBD2|TRBV4-1|TRBJ2-7|-
CASSQVGGGAYAQYF
TGCGCCAGCAGCCAAGTTGGCGGGGGGGCCTACGCGCAGTACTTC
>-|TRBV6-6|TRBJ2-3|many
CASSTYKTDTQYF
TGTGCCAGCAGTACCTATAAGACAGATACGCAGTATTTT
>TRBD1|TRBV4-1|TRBJ2-1|many
CASSHLGTAVNNEQFF
TGCGCCAGCAGCCATCTAGGGACAGCCGTTAACAATGAGCAGTTCTTC
>-|TRBV14|TRBJ2-5|-
CASRPTGGVGETQYF
TGTGCCAGCAGACCAACAGGGGGGGTTGGAGAGACCCAGTACTTC
>TRBD2|TRBV27|TRBJ2-7|few
CASSYAGGTPCF
TGTGCCAGCAGTTATGCGGGAGGGACTCCCTGCTTC
>-|TRBV20-1|TRBJ2-7|-
CSALTPMSSYEQYF
TGCAGTGCCCTAACCCCTATGAGCTCCTACGAGCAGTACTTC
>-|TRBV29-1|TRBJ1-1|few
CSVGRGWVNEAFF
TGCAGCGTCGGCAGGGGTTGGGTTAATGAAGCTTTCTTT
>-|TRBV25-1|TRBJ2-7|many
CASSESGPYEQYF
TGTGCCAGCAGTGAATCAGGGCCCTACGAGCAGTACTTC
>TRBD1|TRBV25-1|TRBJ2-3|many
CASQTGLADTQYF
TGTGCCAGCCAGACAGGGCTCGCAGATACGCAGTATTTT
>TRBD2|TRBV27|TRBJ2-7|few
CASSLSTSRDEQYF
TGTGCCAGCAGTTTATCGACTAGCCGGGACGAGCAGTACTTC
>TRBD1|TRBV20-1|TRBJ1-1|-
CSARVRQGNTEAFF
TGCAGTGCTAGAGTTCGACAGGGGAACACTGAAGCTTTCTTT
>-|TRBV7-6|TRBJ2-7|-
CASSRGESYKQYF
TGTGCCAGCAGCCGAGGGGAATCCTACAAGCAGTACTTC
>TRBD1|TRBV11-3|TRBJ1-1|-
CASSWTGETEAFF
TGTGCCAGCAGCTGGACAGGGGAAACTGAAGCTTTCTTT
>-|TRBV4-3|TRBJ1-6|many
CASSQGSPGSSYNSPLHF
TGCGCCAGCAGCCAAGGCTCCCCAGGGAGCTCCTATAATTCACCCCTCCACTTT
>-|TRBV7-9|TRBJ2-7|many
CASSPWHGRSYEQYF
TGTGCCAGCAGCCCCTGGCACGGCAGGTCCTACGAGCAGTACTTC
>-|TRBV29-1|TRBJ1-1|many
CSVQDDTEVNTEAFF
TGCAGCGTTCAGGATGACACAGAGGTGAACACTGAAGCTTTCTTT